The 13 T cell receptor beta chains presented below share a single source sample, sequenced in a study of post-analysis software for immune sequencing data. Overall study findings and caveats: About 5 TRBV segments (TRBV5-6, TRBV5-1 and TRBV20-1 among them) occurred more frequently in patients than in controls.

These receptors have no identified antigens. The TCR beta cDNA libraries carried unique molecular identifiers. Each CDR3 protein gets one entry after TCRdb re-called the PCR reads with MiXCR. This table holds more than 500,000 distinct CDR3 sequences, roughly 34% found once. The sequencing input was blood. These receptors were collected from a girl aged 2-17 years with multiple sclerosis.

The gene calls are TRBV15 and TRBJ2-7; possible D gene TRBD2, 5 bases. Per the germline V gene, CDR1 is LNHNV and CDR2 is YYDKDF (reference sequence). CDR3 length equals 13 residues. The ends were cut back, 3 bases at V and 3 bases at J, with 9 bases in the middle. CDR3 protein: CATSSEGGYEQYF. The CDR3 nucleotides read TGTGCCACCAGCAGTGAAGGAGGCTACGAGCAGTACTTC.

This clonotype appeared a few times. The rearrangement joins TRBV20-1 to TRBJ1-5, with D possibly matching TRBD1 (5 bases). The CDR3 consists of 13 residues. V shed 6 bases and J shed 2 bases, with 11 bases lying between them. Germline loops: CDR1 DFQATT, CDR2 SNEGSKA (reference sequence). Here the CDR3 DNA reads TGCAGTGCGGGGGATTTAGGCAATCAGCCCCAGCATTTT. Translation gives CSAGDLGNQPQHF.

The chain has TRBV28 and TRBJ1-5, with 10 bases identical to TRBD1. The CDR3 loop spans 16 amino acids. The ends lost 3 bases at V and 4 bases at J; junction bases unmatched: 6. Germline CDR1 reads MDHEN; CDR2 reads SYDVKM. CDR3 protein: CASSFFRTGGNQPQHF. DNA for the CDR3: TGTGCCAGCAGTTTCTTCAGGACAGGGGGGAATCAGCCCCAGCATTTT.

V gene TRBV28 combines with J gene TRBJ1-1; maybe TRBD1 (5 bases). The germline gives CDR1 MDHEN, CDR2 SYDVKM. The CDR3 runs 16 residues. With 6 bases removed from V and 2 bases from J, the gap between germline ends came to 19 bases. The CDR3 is CASRPRQGRENTEAFF. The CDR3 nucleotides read TGTGCCAGCAGGCCCCGGCAGGGCAGGGAAAACACTGAAGCTTTCTTT.

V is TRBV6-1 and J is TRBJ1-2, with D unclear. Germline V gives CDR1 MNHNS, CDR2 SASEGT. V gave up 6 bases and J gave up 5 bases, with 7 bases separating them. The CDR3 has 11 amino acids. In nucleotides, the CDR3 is TGTGCCAGCAGCCCTAGGTATGGCTACACCTTC. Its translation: CASSPRYGYTF.

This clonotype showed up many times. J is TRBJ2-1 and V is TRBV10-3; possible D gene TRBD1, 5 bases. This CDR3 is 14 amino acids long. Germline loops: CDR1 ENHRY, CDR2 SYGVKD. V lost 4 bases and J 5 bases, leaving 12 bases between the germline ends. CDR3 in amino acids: CAISGLDSDNEQFF. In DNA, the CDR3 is TGTGCCATCAGTGGCCTCGACAGCGACAATGAGCAGTTCTTC.

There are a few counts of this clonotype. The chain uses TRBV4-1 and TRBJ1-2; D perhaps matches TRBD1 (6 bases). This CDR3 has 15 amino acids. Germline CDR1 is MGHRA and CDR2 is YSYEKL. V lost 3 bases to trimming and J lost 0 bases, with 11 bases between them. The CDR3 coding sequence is TGCGCCAGCAGCCAGCCGGGACAATCTAACTATGGCTACACCTTC. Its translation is CASSQPGQSNYGYTF.

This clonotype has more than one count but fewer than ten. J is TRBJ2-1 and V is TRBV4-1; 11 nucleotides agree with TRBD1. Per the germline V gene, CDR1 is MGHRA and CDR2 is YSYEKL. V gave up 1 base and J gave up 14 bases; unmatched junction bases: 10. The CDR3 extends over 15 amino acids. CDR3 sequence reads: CASSQVAPRDRGKFF. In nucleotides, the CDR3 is TGCGCCAGCAGCCAAGTCGCCCCCCGGGACAGGGGGAAGTTCTTC.

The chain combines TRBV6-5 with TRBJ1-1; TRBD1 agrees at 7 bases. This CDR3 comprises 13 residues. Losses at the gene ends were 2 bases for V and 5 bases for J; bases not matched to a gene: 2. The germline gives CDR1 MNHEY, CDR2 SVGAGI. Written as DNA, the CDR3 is TGTGCCAGCAGTTACACGACAGGGACTGAAGCTTTCTTT. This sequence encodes CASSYTTGTEAFF.

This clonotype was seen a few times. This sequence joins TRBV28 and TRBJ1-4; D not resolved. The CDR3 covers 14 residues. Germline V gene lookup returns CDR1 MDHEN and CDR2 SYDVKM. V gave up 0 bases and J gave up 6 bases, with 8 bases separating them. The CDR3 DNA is TGTGCCAGCAGTTTATGGCAGGCGGATGAAAAACTGTTTTTT. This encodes CASSLWQADEKLFF. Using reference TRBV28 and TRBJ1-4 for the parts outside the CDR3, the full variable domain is DVKVTQSSRYLVKRTGEKVFLECVQDMDHENMFWYRQDPGLGLRLIYFSYDVKMKEKGDIPEGYSVSREKKERFSLILESASTNQTSMYLCASSLWQADEKLFFGSGTQLSVL.

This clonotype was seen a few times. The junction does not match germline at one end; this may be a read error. The CDR3 coding sequence is TGTGTCAGCAGTGAAGGTGACTATGGCTACACCTTC. This codes for CVSSEGDYGYTF. The chain links TRBV6-1 to TRBJ1-2; no definite D call. Germline V lookup: CDR1 MNHNS, CDR2 SASEGT. This CDR3 contains 12 residues.

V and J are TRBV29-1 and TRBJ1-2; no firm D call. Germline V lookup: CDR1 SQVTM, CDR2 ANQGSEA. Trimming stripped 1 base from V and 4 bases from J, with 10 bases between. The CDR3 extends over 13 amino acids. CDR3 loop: CSVEGPWGYGYTF. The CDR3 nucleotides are TGCAGCGTTGAAGGTCCGTGGGGCTATGGCTACACCTTC.

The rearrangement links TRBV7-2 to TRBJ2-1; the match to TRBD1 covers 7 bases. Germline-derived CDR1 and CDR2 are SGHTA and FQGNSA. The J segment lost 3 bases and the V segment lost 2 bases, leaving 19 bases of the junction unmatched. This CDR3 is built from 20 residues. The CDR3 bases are TGTGCCAGCAGCTTATTCTCCTTTTTCCCAAAGGGACAGATCTACAATGAGCAGTTCTTC. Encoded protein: CASSLFSFFPKGQIYNEQFF.